Presented here are 12 T cell receptor beta chains from one specimen sequenced in a study of spatial heterogeneity in lung cancer. Study-wide findings and caveats: Mutation tallies in tumors tracked expanded intratumoral alpha and beta TCR counts.

TCRdb itself ran the 5' RACE reads through MiXCR, one entry per CDR3 protein. The sample lists over 8,000 distinct CDR3 sequences, 9.6% occurring once. Which antigens these TCRs recognize remains unknown. Indicated time point: sample taken at primary tumor resection. The sample in question was lung tumor tissue, obtained at surgery. These receptors all come from a male donor with early-stage non-small cell lung cancer.

Sample share makes this clonotype medium-sized. The chain is built from TRBV27 and TRBJ2-3; 7 nucleotides agree with TRBD2. From germline, CDR1 is MNHEY and CDR2 SMNVEV (reference sequence). The ends lost 6 bases at V and 3 bases at J; junction bases unmatched: 3. CDR3 size: 13 residues. In nucleotides, the CDR3 is TGTGCCAGCAGGGCGGGAGTGACAGATACGCAGTATTTT. Protein sequence: CASRAGVTDTQYF.

This clonotype was observed at least ten times. The CDR3 region is CASSSSGRFYEQYF. DNA for the CDR3: TGCGCCAGCAGTTCCAGCGGGAGGTTTTACGAGCAGTACTTC. The rearrangement uses TRBV10-2 and TRBJ2-7; 9 nucleotides line up with TRBD2. Germline-derived CDR1 and CDR2 are WSHSY and SAAADI. The junction had 6 bases not matched to a gene; V was cut back by 5 bases and J by 4 bases. The CDR3 has 14 residues.

This clonotype is labeled as medium-sized. The chain carries TRBV25-1 and TRBJ1-2, with TRBD1 matching 7 bases. The CDR3 spans 16 residues. J lost 4 bases, V lost 6 bases, and 14 bases had no gene match. Germline assignment: CDR1 MGHDK and CDR2 SYGVNS. The CDR3 DNA sequence: TGTGCCAGCAGGGACAGGAAGAGTTGGTGTGTCTATGGCTACACCTTC. Translated, it gives CASRDRKSWCVYGYTF.

The V call is TRBV5-6, the J call TRBJ2-1; the D gene is possibly TRBD2 (6 bases). The CDR3 totals 15 residues. V was clipped by 6 bases and J by 4 bases, with 17 bases between them. Germline V gives CDR1 SGHDT, CDR2 YYEEEE. The DNA for the CDR3 is TGTGCCAGCAACTTCGGGACTCCATTGTACAATGAGCAGTTCTTC. Protein sequence: CASNFGTPLYNEQFF. Together with reference TRBV5-6 and TRBJ2-1, the CDR3 gives the full variable domain: DAGVTQSPTHLIKTRGQQVTLRCSPKSGHDTVSWYQQALGQGPQFIFQYYEEEERQRGNFPDRFSGHQFPNYSSELNVNALLLGDSALYLCASNFGTPLYNEQFFGPGTRLTVL.

This clonotype occurred many times. The CDR3 DNA sequence: TGTGCCAGCAGTTTAAGGGGGACTAGCGGGGTAGGTGCAGATACGCAGTATTTT. Its protein product is CASSLRGTSGVGADTQYF. The J gene is TRBJ2-3, the V gene TRBV27; TRBD2 aligns across 13 bases. Germline CDR1 MNHEY, CDR2 SMNVEV (reference sequence). Trimming cost V 2 bases and J 4 bases; bases outside gene matches: 9. This CDR3 region has 18 residues.

This clonotype was detected ten times or more. The chain combines TRBV3-1 with TRBJ2-2; no definite D call. CDR1 and CDR2 (germline): LGHDT, YNNKEL (reference sequence). Deletions cut 0 bases from V and 7 bases from J, with 3 bases between. The CDR3 totals 12 residues. The CDR3 nucleotides read TGTGCCAGCAGCCAAGAGATCGGGGAGCTGTTTTTT. Its protein is CASSQEIGELFF.

This clonotype came up a few times. The chain joins TRBV5-1 to TRBJ2-3; D ambiguous. Deletions cut 4 bases from V and 4 bases from J, with 13 bases between. Germline V gene lookup returns CDR1 SGHRS and CDR2 YFSETQ. The CDR3 length is 14 residues. Here the CDR3 reads CASSREQVADTQYF. Here the CDR3 DNA reads TGCGCCAGCAGCCGAGAACAAGTAGCAGATACGCAGTATTTT. The full variable domain, its missing parts supplied by reference TRBV5-1 and TRBJ2-3, is KAGVTQTPRYLIKTRGQQVTLSCSPISGHRSVSWYQQTPGQGLQFLFEYFSETQRNKGNFPGRFSGRQFSNSRSEMNVSTLELGDSALYLCASSREQVADTQYFGPGTRLTVL.

This clonotype ranks as medium-sized. This chain connects TRBV6-6 to TRBJ2-2; D possibly corresponds to TRBD1 (6 bases). Trimming took 5 bases from V and 7 from J, leaving 14 bases between them. The CDR3 has 14 residues. CDR1 is MNHNY, CDR2 SVGAGI, per germline (reference sequence). The DNA of the CDR3 is TGTGCCAGCAGTCCCACAGGGACGAGCGGGGAGCTGTTTTTT. It yields the protein CASSPTGTSGELFF.

Ten or more counts support this clonotype. CDR3 amino acids: CSARVTPSQEQFF. In nucleotides, the CDR3 is TGCAGTGCTAGAGTAACGCCGTCCCAGGAGCAGTTCTTC. The rearrangement joins TRBV20-1 to TRBJ2-1; D call uncertain. V lost 1 base and J lost 10, with 14 bases in between. The CDR3 sequence is 13 residues long. Germline CDR1 and CDR2: DFQATT and SNEGSKA (reference sequence).

By share, this clonotype ranks as medium-sized. The chain employs TRBV3-1 and TRBJ2-5; D gene unclear. Germline lookup yields CDR1 LGHDT and CDR2 YNNKEL (reference sequence). CDR3 length equals 15 residues. Between the trimmed V and J ends, which lost 0 bases and 4 bases, there was a span of 12 bases. The CDR3 here is CASSQDGGRRETQYF. The CDR3 bases are TGTGCCAGCAGCCAAGACGGTGGTCGGAGAGAGACCCAGTACTTC.

Relative to its sample, this clonotype is medium-sized (0.01 to 0.1%). The chain recombines TRBV10-1 with TRBJ2-4; 9 nucleotides agree with TRBD1. Losses at the gene ends were 4 bases for V and 7 bases for J; bases not matched to a gene: 5. The germline gives CDR1 WNHNN, CDR2 SYGVQD (reference sequence). The CDR3 is 14 amino acids. CDR3 sequence (DNA): TGCGCCAGCAGTGTTATGGGACAGGGTAACATTCAGTACTTC. Translating it yields CASSVMGQGNIQYF.

This clonotype was observed at least ten times. The chain recombines TRBV6-6 with TRBJ2-2; D remains ambiguous. Germline V gene sequence: CDR1 MNHNY, CDR2 SVGAGI (reference sequence). Trimming removed 11 bases from V and 4 bases from J, with 11 bases in between. The CDR3 loop spans 12 amino acids. The CDR3 loop is CAGAGGTGELFF. The CDR3 DNA is TGTGCCGGCGCCGGCGGCACCGGGGAGCTGTTTTTT.